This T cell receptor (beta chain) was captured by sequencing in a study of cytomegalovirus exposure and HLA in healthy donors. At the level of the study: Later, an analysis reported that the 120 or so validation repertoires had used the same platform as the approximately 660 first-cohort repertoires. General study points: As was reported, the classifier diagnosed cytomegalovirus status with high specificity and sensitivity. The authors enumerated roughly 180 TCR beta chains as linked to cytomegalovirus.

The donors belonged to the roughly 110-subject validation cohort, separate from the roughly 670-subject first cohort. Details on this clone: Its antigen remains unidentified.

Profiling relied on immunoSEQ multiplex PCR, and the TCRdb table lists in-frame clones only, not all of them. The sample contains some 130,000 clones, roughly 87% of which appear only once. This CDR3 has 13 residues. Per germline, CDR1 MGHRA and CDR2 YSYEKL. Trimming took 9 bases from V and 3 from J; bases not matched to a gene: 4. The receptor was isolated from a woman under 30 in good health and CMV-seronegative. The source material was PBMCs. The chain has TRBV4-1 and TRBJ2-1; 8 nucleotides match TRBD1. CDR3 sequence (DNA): TGCGCCAGTAGAGGACAGGGCTACAATGAGCAGTTCTTC. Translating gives CASRGQGYNEQFF.